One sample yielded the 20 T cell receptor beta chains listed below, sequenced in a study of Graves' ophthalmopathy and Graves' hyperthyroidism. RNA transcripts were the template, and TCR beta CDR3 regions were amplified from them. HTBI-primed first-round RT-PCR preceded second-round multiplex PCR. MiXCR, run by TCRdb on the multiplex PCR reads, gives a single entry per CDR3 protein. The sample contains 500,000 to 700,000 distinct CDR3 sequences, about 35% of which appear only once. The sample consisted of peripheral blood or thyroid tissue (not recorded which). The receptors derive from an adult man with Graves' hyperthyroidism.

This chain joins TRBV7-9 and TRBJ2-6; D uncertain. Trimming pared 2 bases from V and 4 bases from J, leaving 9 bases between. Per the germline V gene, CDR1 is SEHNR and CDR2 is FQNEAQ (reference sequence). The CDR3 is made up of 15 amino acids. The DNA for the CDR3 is TGTGCCAGCAGCTTATACGAGACAGGGGCCAACGTCCTGACTTTC. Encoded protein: CASSLYETGANVLTF. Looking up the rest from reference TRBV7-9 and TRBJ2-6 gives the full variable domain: DTGVSQNPRHKITKRGQNVTFRCDPISEHNRLYWYRQTLGQGPEFLTYFQNEAQLEKSRLLSDRFSAERPKGSFSTLEIQRTEQGDSAMYLCASSLYETGANVLTFGAGSRLTVL.

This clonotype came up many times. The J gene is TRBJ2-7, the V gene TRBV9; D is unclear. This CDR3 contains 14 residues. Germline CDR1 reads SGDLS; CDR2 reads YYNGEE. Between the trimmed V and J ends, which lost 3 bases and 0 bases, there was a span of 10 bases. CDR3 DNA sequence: TGTGCCAGCAGCGCCAGACATAGCTCCTACGAGCAGTACTTC. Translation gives CASSARHSSYEQYF.

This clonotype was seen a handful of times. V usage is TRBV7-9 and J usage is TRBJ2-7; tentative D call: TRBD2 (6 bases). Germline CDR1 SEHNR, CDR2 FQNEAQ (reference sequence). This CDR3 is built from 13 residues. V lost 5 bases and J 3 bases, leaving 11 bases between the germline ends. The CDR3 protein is CASSRAGFYEQYF. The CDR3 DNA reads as TGTGCCAGCAGCCGGGCGGGATTCTACGAGCAGTACTTC. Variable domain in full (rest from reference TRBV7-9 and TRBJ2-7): DTGVSQNPRHKITKRGQNVTFRCDPISEHNRLYWYRQTLGQGPEFLTYFQNEAQLEKSRLLSDRFSAERPKGSFSTLEIQRTEQGDSAMYLCASSRAGFYEQYFGPGTRLTVT.

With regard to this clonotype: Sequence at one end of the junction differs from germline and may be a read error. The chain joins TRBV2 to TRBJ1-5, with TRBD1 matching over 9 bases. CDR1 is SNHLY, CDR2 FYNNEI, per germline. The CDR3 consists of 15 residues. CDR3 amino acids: CASSDQTGGGQPQHF. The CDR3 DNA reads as TGTGCCAGTAGTGACCAGACAGGGGGAGGCCAGCCCCAGCATTTT.

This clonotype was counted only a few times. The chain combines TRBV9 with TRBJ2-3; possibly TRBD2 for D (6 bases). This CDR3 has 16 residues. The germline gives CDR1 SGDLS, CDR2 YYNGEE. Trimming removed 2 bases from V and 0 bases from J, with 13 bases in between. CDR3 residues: CASSVGLGGSTDTQYF. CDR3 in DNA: TGTGCCAGCAGCGTGGGTCTGGGAGGTAGCACAGATACGCAGTATTTT.

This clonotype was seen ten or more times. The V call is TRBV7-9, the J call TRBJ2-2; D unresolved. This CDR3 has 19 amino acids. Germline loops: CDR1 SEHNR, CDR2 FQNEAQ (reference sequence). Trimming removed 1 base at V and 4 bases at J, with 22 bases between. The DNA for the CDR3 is TGTGCCAGCAGCTTAGGACGGACGACCCAAGACCGAGGCACCGGGGAGCTGTTTTTT. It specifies CASSLGRTTQDRGTGELFF.

CDR3 region: CASSLGLAGANNEQFF. The CDR3, as DNA: TGTGCCAGCAGCCTCGGACTAGCGGGAGCCAACAATGAGCAGTTCTTC. The V call is TRBV7-2, the J call TRBJ2-7, with TRBD2 matching 13 bases. TRBJ2-1 matches the DNA end more closely, so the J call is doubtful. Germline CDR1 and CDR2: SGHTA and FQGNSA. The CDR3 is 16 residues long.

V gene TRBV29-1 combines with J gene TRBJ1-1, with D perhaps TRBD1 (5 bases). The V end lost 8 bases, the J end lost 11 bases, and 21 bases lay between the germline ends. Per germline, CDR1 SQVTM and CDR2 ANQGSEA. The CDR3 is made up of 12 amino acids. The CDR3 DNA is TGCAGCTTTCTTCGTACAGGAGGCCATGCTTTCTTT. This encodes CSFLRTGGHAFF.

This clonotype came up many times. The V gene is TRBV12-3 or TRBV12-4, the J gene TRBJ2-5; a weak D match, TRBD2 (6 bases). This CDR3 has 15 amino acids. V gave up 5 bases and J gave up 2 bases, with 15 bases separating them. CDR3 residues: CASSGGLGGQETQYF. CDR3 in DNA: TGTGCCAGCAGTGGGGGTTTGGGGGGACAAGAGACCCAGTACTTC.

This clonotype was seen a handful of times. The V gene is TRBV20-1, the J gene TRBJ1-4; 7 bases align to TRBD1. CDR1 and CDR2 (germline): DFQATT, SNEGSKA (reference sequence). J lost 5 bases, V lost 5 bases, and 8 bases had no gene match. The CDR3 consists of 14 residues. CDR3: CSALTGARNEKLFF. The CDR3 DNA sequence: TGCAGTGCTCTTACAGGGGCCAGAAATGAAAAACTGTTTTTT.

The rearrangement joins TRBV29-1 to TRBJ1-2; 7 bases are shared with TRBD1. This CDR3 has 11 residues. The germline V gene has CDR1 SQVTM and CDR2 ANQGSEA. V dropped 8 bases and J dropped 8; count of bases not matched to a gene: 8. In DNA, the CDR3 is TGCAGCCCACAGGGGATCGGGGGCTACACCTTC. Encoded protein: CSPQGIGGYTF.

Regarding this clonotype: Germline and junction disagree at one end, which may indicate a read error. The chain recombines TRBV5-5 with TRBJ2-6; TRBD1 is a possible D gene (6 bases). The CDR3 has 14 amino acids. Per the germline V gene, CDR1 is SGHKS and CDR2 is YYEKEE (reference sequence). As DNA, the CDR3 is TGCGCCAGCAAACGCGGACAGGGGGCCAACGTCCTGACTTTC. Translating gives CASKRGQGANVLTF.

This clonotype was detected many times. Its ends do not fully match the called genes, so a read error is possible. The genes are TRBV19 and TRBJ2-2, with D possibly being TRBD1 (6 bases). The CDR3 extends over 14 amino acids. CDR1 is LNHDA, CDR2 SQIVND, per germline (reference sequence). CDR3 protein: CASSPTGNIGELFF. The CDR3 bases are TGTGCCAGTAGTCCTACAGGGAACATCGGGGAGCTGTTTTTT.

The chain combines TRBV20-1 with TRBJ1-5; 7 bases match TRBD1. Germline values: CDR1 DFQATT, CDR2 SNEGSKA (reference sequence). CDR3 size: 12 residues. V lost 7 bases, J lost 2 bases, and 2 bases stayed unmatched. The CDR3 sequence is CSVRGGNQPQHF. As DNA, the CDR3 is TGCAGTGTCAGGGGGGGCAATCAGCCCCAGCATTTT.

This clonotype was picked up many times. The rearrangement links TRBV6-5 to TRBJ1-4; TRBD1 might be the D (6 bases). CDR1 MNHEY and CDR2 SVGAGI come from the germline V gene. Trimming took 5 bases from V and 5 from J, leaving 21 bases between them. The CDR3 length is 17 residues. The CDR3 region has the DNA TGTGCCAGCAGTGAAGCGGCTGGACAGTACCTAAATGAAAAACTGTTTTTT. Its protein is CASSEAAGQYLNEKLFF.

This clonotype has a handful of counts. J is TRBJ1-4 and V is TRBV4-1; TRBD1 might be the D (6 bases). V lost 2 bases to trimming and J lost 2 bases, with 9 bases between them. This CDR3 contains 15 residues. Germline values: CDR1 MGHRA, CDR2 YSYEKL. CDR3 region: CASSQIGGTNEKLFF. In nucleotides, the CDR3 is TGCGCCAGCAGCCAAATAGGGGGTACTAATGAAAAACTGTTTTTT.

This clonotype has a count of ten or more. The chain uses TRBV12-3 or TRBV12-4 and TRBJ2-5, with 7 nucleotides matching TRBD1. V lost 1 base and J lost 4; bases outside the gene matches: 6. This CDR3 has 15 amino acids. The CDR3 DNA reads TGTGCCAGCAGTTTAGAGGGGGCAGGGCCAGAGACCCAGTACTTC. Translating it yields CASSLEGAGPETQYF.

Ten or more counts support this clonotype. Written as DNA, the CDR3 is TGCAGCGTTGCCCCCATCGTGGATTTGAACACTGAAGCTTTCTTT. Protein product: CSVAPIVDLNTEAFF. The chain joins TRBV29-1 to TRBJ1-1; no clear D. Looked up from germline, CDR1 is SQVTM and CDR2 is ANQGSEA. Trimming removed 4 bases from V and 0 bases from J, with 15 bases in between. The CDR3 extends over 15 amino acids.

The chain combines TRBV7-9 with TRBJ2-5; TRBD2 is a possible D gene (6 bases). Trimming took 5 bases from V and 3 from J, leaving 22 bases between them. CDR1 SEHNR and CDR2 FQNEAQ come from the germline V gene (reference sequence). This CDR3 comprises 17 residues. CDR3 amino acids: CASSQGRAGPQKETQYF. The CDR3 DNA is TGTGCCAGCAGCCAAGGTCGCGCGGGGCCACAAAAAGAGACCCAGTACTTC. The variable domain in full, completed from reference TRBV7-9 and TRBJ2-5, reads DTGVSQNPRHKITKRGQNVTFRCDPISEHNRLYWYRQTLGQGPEFLTYFQNEAQLEKSRLLSDRFSAERPKGSFSTLEIQRTEQGDSAMYLCASSQGRAGPQKETQYFGPGTRLLVL.

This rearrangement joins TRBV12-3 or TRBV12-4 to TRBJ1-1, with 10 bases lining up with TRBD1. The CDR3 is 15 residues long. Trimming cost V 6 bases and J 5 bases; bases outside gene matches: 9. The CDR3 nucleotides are TGTGCCAGCAGGGGGGCGACAGGGGGCTGGACTGAAGCTTTCTTT. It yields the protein CASRGATGGWTEAFF.